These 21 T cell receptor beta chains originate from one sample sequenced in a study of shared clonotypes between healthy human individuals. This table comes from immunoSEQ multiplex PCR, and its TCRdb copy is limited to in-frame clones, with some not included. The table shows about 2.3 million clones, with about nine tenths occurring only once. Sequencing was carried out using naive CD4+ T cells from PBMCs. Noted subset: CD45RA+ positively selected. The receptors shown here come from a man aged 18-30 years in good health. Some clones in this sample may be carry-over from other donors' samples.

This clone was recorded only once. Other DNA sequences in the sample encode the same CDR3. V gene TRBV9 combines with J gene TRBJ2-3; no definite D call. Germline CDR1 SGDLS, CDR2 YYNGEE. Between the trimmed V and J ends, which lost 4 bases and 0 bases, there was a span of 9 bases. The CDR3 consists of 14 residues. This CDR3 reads CASSPLTSTDTQYF. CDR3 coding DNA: TGTGCCAGCAGCCCTCTCACTAGCACAGATACGCAGTATTTT.

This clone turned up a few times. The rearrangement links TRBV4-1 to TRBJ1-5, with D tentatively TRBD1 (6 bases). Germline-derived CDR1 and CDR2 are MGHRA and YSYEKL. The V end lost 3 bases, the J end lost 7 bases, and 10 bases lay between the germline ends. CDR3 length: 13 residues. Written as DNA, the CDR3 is TGCGCCAGCAGCCAGTCTAGGGGGCAGCCCCAGCATTTT. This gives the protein CASSQSRGQPQHF.

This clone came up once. As DNA, the CDR3 is TGTGCCAGCAGCGTAGTCACGACTAGCGGATCCACAGATACGCAGTATTTT. Translating it yields CASSVVTTSGSTDTQYF. V usage is TRBV9 and J usage is TRBJ2-3, with 9 bases that match TRBD2. This CDR3 contains 17 residues. Germline V gene sequence: CDR1 SGDLS, CDR2 YYNGEE. V lost 0 bases and J lost 2; bases outside the gene matches: 7.

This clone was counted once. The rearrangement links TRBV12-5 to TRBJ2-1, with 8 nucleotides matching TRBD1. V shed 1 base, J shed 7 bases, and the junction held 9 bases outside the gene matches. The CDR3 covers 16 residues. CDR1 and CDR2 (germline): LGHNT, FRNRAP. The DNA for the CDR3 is TGTGCTAGTGGTTTGGCCGGGACAGGCCCTTCAAATGAGCAGTTCTTC. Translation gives CASGLAGTGPSNEQFF.

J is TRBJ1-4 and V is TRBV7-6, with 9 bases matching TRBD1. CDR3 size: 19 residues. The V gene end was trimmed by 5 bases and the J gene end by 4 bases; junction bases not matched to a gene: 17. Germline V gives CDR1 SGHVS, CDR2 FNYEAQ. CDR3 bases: TGTGCCAGCAGCGCCACGGGACAGGGAATGAGCTGGTTTAATGAAAAACTGTTTTTT. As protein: CASSATGQGMSWFNEKLFF.

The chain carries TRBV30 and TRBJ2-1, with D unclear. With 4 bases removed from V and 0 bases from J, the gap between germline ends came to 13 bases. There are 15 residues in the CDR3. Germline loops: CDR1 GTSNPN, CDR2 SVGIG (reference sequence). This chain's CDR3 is CAWNLLVSSYNEQFF. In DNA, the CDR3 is TGTGCCTGGAACCTCCTGGTGAGCTCCTACAATGAGCAGTTCTTC.

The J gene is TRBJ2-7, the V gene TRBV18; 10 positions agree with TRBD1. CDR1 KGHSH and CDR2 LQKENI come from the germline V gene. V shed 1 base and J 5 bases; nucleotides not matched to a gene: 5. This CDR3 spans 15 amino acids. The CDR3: CASSPLGQGFNEQYF. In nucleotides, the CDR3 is TGTGCCAGCTCACCACTGGGACAGGGGTTCAACGAGCAGTACTTC.

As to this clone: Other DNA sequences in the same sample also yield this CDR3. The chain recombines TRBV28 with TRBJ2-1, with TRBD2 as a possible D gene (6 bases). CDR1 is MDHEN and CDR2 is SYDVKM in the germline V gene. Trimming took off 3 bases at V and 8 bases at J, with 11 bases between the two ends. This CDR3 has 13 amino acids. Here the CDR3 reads CASSFGGSYEQFF. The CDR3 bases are TGTGCCAGCAGTTTCGGGGGAAGCTATGAGCAGTTCTTC.

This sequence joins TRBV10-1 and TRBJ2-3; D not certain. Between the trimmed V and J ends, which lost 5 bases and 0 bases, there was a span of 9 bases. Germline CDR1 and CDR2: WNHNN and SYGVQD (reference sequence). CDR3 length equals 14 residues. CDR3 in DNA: TGCGCCAGCAGTTATCGCGGAAGCACAGATACGCAGTATTTT. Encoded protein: CASSYRGSTDTQYF.

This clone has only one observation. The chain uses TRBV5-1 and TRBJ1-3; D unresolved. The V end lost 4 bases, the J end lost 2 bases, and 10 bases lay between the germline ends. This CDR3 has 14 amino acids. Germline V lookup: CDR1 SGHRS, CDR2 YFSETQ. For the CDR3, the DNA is TGCGCCAGCAGCAGGGATACTCCTGGAAACACCATATATTTT. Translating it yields CASSRDTPGNTIYF.

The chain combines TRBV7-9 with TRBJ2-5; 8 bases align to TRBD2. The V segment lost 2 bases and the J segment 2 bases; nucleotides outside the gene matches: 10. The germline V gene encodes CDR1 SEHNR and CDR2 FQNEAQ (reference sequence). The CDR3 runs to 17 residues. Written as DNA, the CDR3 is TGTGCCAGCAGCTTAAATTGGGCTAGCGGGTCACAAGAGACCCAGTACTTC. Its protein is CASSLNWASGSQETQYF.

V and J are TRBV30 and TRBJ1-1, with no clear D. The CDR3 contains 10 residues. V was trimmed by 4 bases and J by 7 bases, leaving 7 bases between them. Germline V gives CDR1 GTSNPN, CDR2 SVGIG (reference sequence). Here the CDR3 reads CAWIVGEAFF. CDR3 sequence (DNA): TGTGCCTGGATCGTTGGTGAAGCTTTCTTT.

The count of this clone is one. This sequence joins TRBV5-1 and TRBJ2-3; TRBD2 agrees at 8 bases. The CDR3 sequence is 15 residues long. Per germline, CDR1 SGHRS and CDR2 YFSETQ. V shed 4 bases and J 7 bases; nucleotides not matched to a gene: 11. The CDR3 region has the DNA TGCGCCAGCAGCCTGGGGACTAGTAACGAATATACGCAGTATTTT. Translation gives CASSLGTSNEYTQYF.

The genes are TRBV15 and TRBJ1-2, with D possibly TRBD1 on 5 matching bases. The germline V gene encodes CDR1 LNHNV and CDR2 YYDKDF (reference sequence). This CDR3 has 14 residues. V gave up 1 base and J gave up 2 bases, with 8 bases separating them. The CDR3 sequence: CATSRGTNNYGYTF. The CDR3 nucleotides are TGTGCCACCAGCAGAGGGACAAACAACTATGGCTACACCTTC.

CDR3 protein: CASSQDGTSGVTDTQYF. DNA for the CDR3: TGCGCCAGCAGCCAAGATGGGACTAGCGGAGTTACAGATACGCAGTATTTT. The chain has TRBV4-1 and TRBJ2-3; 11 positions agree with TRBD2. Germline V gives CDR1 MGHRA, CDR2 YSYEKL. This CDR3 region has 17 residues. The junction had 5 bases not matched to a gene; V was cut back by 0 bases and J by 3 bases.

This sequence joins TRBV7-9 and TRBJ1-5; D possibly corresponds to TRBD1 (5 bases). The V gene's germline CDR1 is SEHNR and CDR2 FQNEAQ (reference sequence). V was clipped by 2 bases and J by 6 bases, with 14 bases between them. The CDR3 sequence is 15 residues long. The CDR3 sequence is CASSLPQGIGQPQHF. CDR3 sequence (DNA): TGTGCCAGCAGCTTACCCCAGGGAATCGGTCAGCCCCAGCATTTT.

CDR3 protein: CSVVYRQKTGELFF. CDR3 nucleotides: TGCAGCGTCGTATACCGACAGAAAACGGGGGAGCTGTTTTTT. J is TRBJ2-2 and V is TRBV29-1; perhaps TRBD1 as D (5 bases). V lost 6 bases, J lost 8 bases, and 19 bases lay in between. CDR1 and CDR2 (germline): SQVTM, ANQGSEA. The CDR3 has 14 residues.

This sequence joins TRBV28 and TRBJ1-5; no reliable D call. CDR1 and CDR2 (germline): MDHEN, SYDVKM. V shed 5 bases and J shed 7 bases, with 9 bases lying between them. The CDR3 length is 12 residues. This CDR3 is CASSPPRQPQHF. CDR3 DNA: TGTGCCAGCAGTCCTCCCCGGCAGCCCCAGCATTTT. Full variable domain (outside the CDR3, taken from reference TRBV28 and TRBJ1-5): DVKVTQSSRYLVKRTGEKVFLECVQDMDHENMFWYRQDPGLGLRLIYFSYDVKMKEKGDIPEGYSVSREKKERFSLILESASTNQTSMYLCASSPPRQPQHFGDGTRLSIL.

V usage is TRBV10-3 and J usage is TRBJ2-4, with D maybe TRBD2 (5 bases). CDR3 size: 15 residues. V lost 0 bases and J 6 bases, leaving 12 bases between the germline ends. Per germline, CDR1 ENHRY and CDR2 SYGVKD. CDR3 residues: CAISESLASPNIQYF. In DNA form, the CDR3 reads TGTGCCATCAGTGAGTCCCTAGCCTCACCAAACATTCAGTACTTC.

CDR3 protein: CASSPKPTSRGAYEQYF. The CDR3 DNA follows: TGTGCCAGCAGCCCCAAACCGACGTCCCGGGGGGCCTACGAGCAGTACTTC. The rearrangement links TRBV7-2 to TRBJ2-7; 7 nucleotides line up with TRBD2. Germline V gene sequence: CDR1 SGHTA, CDR2 FQGNSA. Germline trimming cut 5 bases from V and 2 bases from J; bases unmatched to any gene: 15. The length of the CDR3 is 17 residues.

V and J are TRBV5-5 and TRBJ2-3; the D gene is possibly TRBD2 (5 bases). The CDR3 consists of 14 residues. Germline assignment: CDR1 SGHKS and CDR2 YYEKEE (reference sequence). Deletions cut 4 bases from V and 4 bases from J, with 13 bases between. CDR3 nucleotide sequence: TGTGCCAGCAGCCCGAGGGCAGACCCAGATACGCAGTATTTT. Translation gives CASSPRADPDTQYF.